These 30 T cell receptor beta chains originate from one sample sequenced in a study of blood T cell repertoires in COVID-19. Generated by immunoSEQ multiplex PCR, the TCRdb table keeps only in-frame clones and is missing some. Among about 150,000 clones listed, approximately 92% were seen once. Material: peripheral blood. Receptors originate from a woman aged 60 to 75 with active COVID-19.

The rearrangement uses TRBV29-1 and TRBJ1-5; 9 bases agree with TRBD1. This CDR3 is 16 amino acids long. CDR1 is SQVTM, CDR2 ANQGSEA, per germline. The V segment lost 5 bases and the J segment 1 base; nucleotides outside the gene matches: 9. Written as DNA, the CDR3 is TGCAGCGTTATACCCGGGACAGGGATGAGCAATCAGCCCCAGCATTTT. Its translation: CSVIPGTGMSNQPQHF.

The J gene is TRBJ1-5, the V gene TRBV7-6, with 8 bases identical to TRBD1. The germline gives CDR1 SGHVS, CDR2 FNYEAQ. Unmatched junction bases numbered 2, after V lost 1 base and J lost 3 bases. This CDR3 comprises 15 residues. CDR3 residues: CASSLEDRANQPQHF. CDR3 DNA sequence: TGTGCCAGCAGCTTAGAGGACAGGGCCAATCAGCCCCAGCATTTT.

The V and J genes are TRBV9 and TRBJ1-2; 7 bases line up with TRBD1. Losses at the gene ends were 2 bases for V and 2 bases for J; bases not matched to a gene: 3. Germline CDR1 reads SGDLS; CDR2 reads YYNGEE. CDR3 length: 14 amino acids. CDR3 bases: TGTGCCAGCAGCGTGGGGACAGCGAACTATGGCTACACCTTC. Its translation is CASSVGTANYGYTF.

The chain is built from TRBV7-2 and TRBJ1-2; D might be TRBD1 (5 bases). Trimming took 1 base from V and 4 from J, leaving 7 bases between them. The CDR3 extends over 13 amino acids. Germline V gives CDR1 SGHTA, CDR2 FQGNSA. The CDR3 is CASSLGGAYGYTF. The CDR3 DNA reads as TGTGCCAGCAGCTTAGGGGGCGCCTATGGCTACACCTTC.

V usage is TRBV30 and J usage is TRBJ2-7, with no clear D. The CDR3 is made up of 17 amino acids. V shed 1 base and J shed 4 bases, with 23 bases lying between them. Germline lookup yields CDR1 GTSNPN and CDR2 SVGIG (reference sequence). The CDR3, as DNA: TGTGCCTGGAGTGGTCCATTCGTAATGAGTTACCATTACGAGCAGTACTTC. As protein: CAWSGPFVMSYHYEQYF.

Remarks on this clone: At the DNA level, this CDR3 is encoded by other sequences in the same sample as well. V usage is TRBV28 and J usage is TRBJ2-7, with a tentative D call TRBD2 (7 bases). The V and J ends lost 1 base and 4 bases respectively, with 14 bases between them. The length of the CDR3 is 15 residues. Germline V gene data show CDR1 as MDHEN and CDR2 as SYDVKM. The CDR3, as DNA: TGTGCCAGCAGTTTATTCGGGGGGCGGGCATACGAGCAGTACTTC. Its protein is CASSLFGGRAYEQYF.

V and J are TRBV18 and TRBJ2-3; TRBD1 might be the D (6 bases). Per the germline V gene, CDR1 is KGHSH and CDR2 is LQKENI. V lost 4 bases and J 5 bases, leaving 10 bases between the germline ends. This CDR3 has 13 residues. The CDR3 nucleotides are TGTGCCAGCTCACGGACAGCTGGAGATACGCAGTATTTT. It codes for CASSRTAGDTQYF.

The CDR3 spells CASSWASGSIGSYNEQFF. The CDR3 DNA is TGCGCCAGCAGCTGGGCTAGCGGGAGTATCGGGTCCTACAATGAGCAGTTCTTC. This chain uses TRBV5-1 with TRBJ2-1; 10 bases agree with TRBD2. The CDR3 covers 18 residues. The V gene end was trimmed by 3 bases and the J gene end by 1 base; junction bases not matched to a gene: 10. Germline V CDR1 and CDR2: SGHRS, YFSETQ.

The chain employs TRBV4-1 and TRBJ1-2; unclear D gene. Per germline, CDR1 MGHRA and CDR2 YSYEKL. The CDR3 spans 15 residues. Between the trimmed V and J ends, which lost 1 base and 2 bases, there was a span of 11 bases. The CDR3 DNA follows: TGCGCCAGCAGCCAAGTAGTTCCGATCAACTATGGCTACACCTTC. Its translation is CASSQVVPINYGYTF.

The CDR3 DNA reads as TGTGCCACCAGGACAGGGGAGAACACTGAAGCTTTCTTT. This codes for CATRTGENTEAFF. The rearrangement joins TRBV10-3 to TRBJ1-1; TRBD1 agrees at 9 bases. Per the germline V gene, CDR1 is ENHRY and CDR2 is SYGVKD. This CDR3 spans 13 amino acids. J gave up 1 base and V 10 bases, and 4 bases lay outside the gene matches.

There are a few counts of this clone. The V gene is TRBV18, the J gene TRBJ2-5; 16 bases are shared with TRBD2. The CDR3 is 18 amino acids. V dropped 6 bases and J dropped 2; count of bases not matched to a gene: 9. Germline CDR1 is KGHSH and CDR2 is LQKENI. The CDR3 DNA reads TGTGCCAGCTCCCGACCGGGACTAGCGGGAGGGCTACAAGAGACCCAGTACTTC. Amino acids: CASSRPGLAGGLQETQYF.

As DNA, the CDR3 is TGTGCCAGTAGTGGTCAGAGGGCACGCACTGAAGCTTTCTTT. Amino acid sequence: CASSGQRARTEAFF. The chain combines TRBV19 with TRBJ1-1; no firm D call. Germline V CDR1 and CDR2: LNHDA, SQIVND (reference sequence). The CDR3 spans 14 residues. Trimming cost V 5 bases and J 4 bases, with 14 bases left between them.

The CDR3 reads CASTSGTLNTEAFF. The DNA for the CDR3 is TGTGCCAGCACCTCAGGGACTTTGAACACTGAAGCTTTCTTT. The chain carries TRBV28 and TRBJ1-1; maybe TRBD1 (5 bases). Germline V CDR1 and CDR2: MDHEN, SYDVKM. Trimming took off 7 bases at V and 0 bases at J, with 12 bases between the two ends. This CDR3 is 14 amino acids long.

This chain links TRBV7-3 with TRBJ2-5; D possibly corresponds to TRBD2 (5 bases). Germline V CDR1 and CDR2: SGHTA, FQGTGA. The CDR3 consists of 13 residues. The germline V and J ends were trimmed by 3 bases and 5 bases, with 10 bases remaining between them. CDR3 region: CASSFGPGETQYF. CDR3 sequence (DNA): TGTGCCAGCAGCTTCGGTCCGGGGGAGACCCAGTACTTC.

This chain connects TRBV6-6 to TRBJ1-3; 8 bases match TRBD1. V dropped 5 bases and J dropped 1; count of bases not matched to a gene: 4. The CDR3 covers 15 residues. CDR1 and CDR2 from the germline V gene are MNHNY and SVGAGI (reference sequence). The chain's CDR3 is CASSIQGGSGNTIYF. DNA of the CDR3: TGTGCCAGCAGTATACAGGGGGGTTCTGGAAACACCATATATTTT.

This sequence joins TRBV27 and TRBJ1-2; D uncertain. V shed 5 bases and J shed 2 bases, with 9 bases lying between them. This CDR3 spans 13 amino acids. Per the germline V gene, CDR1 is MNHEY and CDR2 is SMNVEV (reference sequence). CDR3 DNA: TGTGCCAGCAGTCAGACATGGAACTATGGCTACACCTTC. It specifies CASSQTWNYGYTF.

The chain employs TRBV5-3 and TRBJ1-5, with no clear D. TRBV5-3 is flagged as an ORF with uncertain function. This CDR3 comprises 11 residues. V was trimmed by 0 bases and J by 10 bases, leaving 5 bases between them. The CDR3 DNA reads TGTGCCAGAAGCTTGGTTTCTCCCCAGCATTTT. Its protein is CARSLVSPQHF.

CDR3: CASSPLAGGPDTQYF. CDR3 coding DNA: TGTGCCAGTAGTCCCCTAGCGGGAGGGCCAGATACGCAGTATTTT. V and J are TRBV19 and TRBJ2-3, with TRBD2 identical over 12 bases. Per the germline V gene, CDR1 is LNHDA and CDR2 is SQIVND (reference sequence). The CDR3 extends over 15 amino acids. With 5 bases clipped from V and 4 bases from J, the junction kept 4 bases outside the gene matches.

The chain is built from TRBV18 and TRBJ2-5; weak D call: TRBD1 (6 bases). Germline values: CDR1 KGHSH, CDR2 LQKENI. The CDR3 has 14 amino acids. V was clipped by 5 bases and J by 2 bases, with 12 bases between them. The CDR3 bases are TGTGCCAGCTCATCTGGGACAACTCAAGAGACCCAGTACTTC. Its translation is CASSSGTTQETQYF.

This clone has a handful of counts. The chain links TRBV4-3 to TRBJ2-7, with D perhaps TRBD2 (6 bases). Germline CDR1 reads LGHNA; CDR2 reads YSLEER. The CDR3 totals 15 residues. Trimming took off 0 bases at V and 1 base at J, with 10 bases between the two ends. The CDR3 DNA follows: TGCGCCAGCAGCCAAGATTCGACTAGTTCCTACGAGCAGTACTTC. This encodes CASSQDSTSSYEQYF.

The rearrangement links TRBV11-2 to TRBJ2-7, with 12 bases matching TRBD2. Germline trimming cut 1 base from V and 6 bases from J; bases unmatched to any gene: 4. This CDR3 contains 15 residues. The V gene's germline CDR1 is SGHAT and CDR2 FQNNGV. The CDR3 reads CASSLGLAGGGEQYF. CDR3 coding DNA: TGTGCCAGCAGCTTAGGTCTAGCGGGAGGGGGCGAGCAGTACTTC.

This clone was counted once. The chain has TRBV2 and TRBJ1-5; perhaps TRBD1 as D (5 bases). With 5 bases removed from V and 2 bases from J, the gap between germline ends came to 7 bases. This CDR3 has 13 residues. The germline gives CDR1 SNHLY, CDR2 FYNNEI. The CDR3 DNA sequence: TGTGCCAGCAGTAAACAGGGCAATCAGCCCCAGCATTTT. It is translated as CASSKQGNQPQHF. The complete variable domain, with remaining parts taken from reference TRBV2 and TRBJ1-5, reads EPEVTQTPSHQVTQMGQEVILRCVPISNHLYFYWYRQILGQKVEFLVSFYNNEISEKSEIFDDQFSVERPDGSNFTLKIRSTKLEDSAMYFCASSKQGNQPQHFGDGTRLSIL.

This clone was observed once. CDR3 sequence: CASSQDSRWQETQYF. Here the CDR3 DNA reads TGTGCCAGCAGCCAAGATTCCAGGTGGCAAGAGACCCAGTACTTC. This chain uses TRBV3-1 (or the pseudogene TRBV3-2) with TRBJ2-5; no clear D. The CDR3 length is 15 residues. Trimming shortened V by 0 bases and J by 2 bases, and 10 bases separated the two germline ends. Germline V gives CDR1 LGHDT, CDR2 YNNKEL (reference sequence).

The DNA of the CDR3 is TGTGCCACCAGCAGAGATAGCGGGTCTGGAAACACCATATATTTT. This translates into CATSRDSGSGNTIYF. The chain recombines TRBV15 with TRBJ1-3; D is unresolved. V was cut by 0 bases and J by 1 base, with 7 bases left in between. This CDR3 has 15 amino acids. Germline loops: CDR1 LNHNV, CDR2 YYDKDF (reference sequence). Using reference TRBV15 and TRBJ1-3 for the parts outside the CDR3, the full variable domain is DAMVIQNPRYQVTQFGKPVTLSCSQTLNHNVMYWYQQKSSQAPKLLFHYYDKDFNNEADTPDNFQSRRPNTSFCFLDIRSPGLGDTAMYLCATSRDSGSGNTIYFGEGSWLTVV.

The rearrangement uses TRBV11-3 and TRBJ2-1; 7 bases map to TRBD1. The CDR3 length is 15 residues. Germline CDR1 reads SGHNT; CDR2 reads YENEEA. With 5 bases clipped from V and 9 bases from J, the junction kept 13 bases outside the gene matches. CDR3 residues: CASSPGTVPGSEQFF. The DNA for the CDR3 is TGTGCCAGCAGCCCGGGGACAGTCCCTGGTAGTGAGCAGTTCTTC.

The chain combines TRBV27 with TRBJ1-1; possible D gene TRBD1, 6 bases. Per the germline V gene, CDR1 is MNHEY and CDR2 is SMNVEV (reference sequence). There are 14 residues in the CDR3. The V end lost 6 bases, the J end lost 2 bases, and 13 bases lay between the germline ends. CDR3 amino acids: CASRTQGSNTEAFF. CDR3 coding DNA: TGTGCCAGCAGAACACAGGGAAGTAACACTGAAGCTTTCTTT.

This clone was found once. V and J are TRBV9 and TRBJ2-5; D is undetermined. Germline V gives CDR1 SGDLS, CDR2 YYNGEE. Trimming cost V 3 bases and J 5 bases, with 17 bases left between them. The CDR3 is 15 residues long. The CDR3 nucleotides read TGTGCCAGCAGCGGACGAAGAGACTTACCTGAGACCCAGTACTTC. This translates into CASSGRRDLPETQYF. Using reference TRBV9 and TRBJ2-5 for the parts outside the CDR3, the full variable domain is DSGVTQTPKHLITATGQRVTLRCSPRSGDLSVYWYQQSLDQGLQFLIQYYNGEERAKGNILERFSAQQFPDLHSELNLSSLELGDSALYFCASSGRRDLPETQYFGPGTRLLVL.

The V call is TRBV5-1, the J call TRBJ1-1; perhaps TRBD1 as D (6 bases). Germline V gene data show CDR1 as SGHRS and CDR2 as YFSETQ. Trimming cost V 0 bases and J 3 bases, with 9 bases left between them. The CDR3 totals 14 residues. The chain's CDR3 is CASSLAHRDTEAFF. CDR3 DNA sequence: TGCGCCAGCAGCTTGGCCCACAGGGACACTGAAGCTTTCTTT.

V usage is TRBV6-5 and J usage is TRBJ1-5; 8 bases match TRBD1. CDR1 is MNHEY, CDR2 SVGAGI, per germline. The V gene end was trimmed by 5 bases and the J gene end by 3 bases; junction bases not matched to a gene: 6. The CDR3 has 15 amino acids. CDR3 DNA: TGTGCCAGCAGTCCAGGACAGGGACCCAATCAGCCCCAGCATTTT. Its protein product is CASSPGQGPNQPQHF.

This chain's CDR3 is CASRQGADTEAFF. The DNA of the CDR3 is TGTGCCAGCAGACAGGGGGCAGATACTGAAGCTTTCTTT. The V and J genes are TRBV11-1 and TRBJ1-1; 9 nucleotides agree with TRBD1. Germline V gives CDR1 SGHAT, CDR2 FQDESV (reference sequence). This CDR3 has 13 amino acids. Trimming at V came to 6 bases and at J to 5 bases, leaving 4 bases not matched to a gene.